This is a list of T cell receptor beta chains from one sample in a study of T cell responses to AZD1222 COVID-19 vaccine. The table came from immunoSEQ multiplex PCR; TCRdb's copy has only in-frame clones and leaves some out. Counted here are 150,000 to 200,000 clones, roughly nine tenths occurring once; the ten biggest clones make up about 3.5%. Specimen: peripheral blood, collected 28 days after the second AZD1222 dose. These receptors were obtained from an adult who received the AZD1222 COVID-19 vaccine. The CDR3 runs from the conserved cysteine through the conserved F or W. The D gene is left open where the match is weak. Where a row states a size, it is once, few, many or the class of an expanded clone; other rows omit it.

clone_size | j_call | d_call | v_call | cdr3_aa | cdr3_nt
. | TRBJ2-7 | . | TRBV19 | CASSPDSRRNEQYF | TGTGCCAGTTCCCCCGATTCAAGGCGGAACGAGCAGTACTTC
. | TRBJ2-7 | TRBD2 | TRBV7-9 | CASSLAGGPSYEQYF | TGTGCCAGCAGCTTAGCGGGAGGGCCCTCCTACGAGCAGTACTTC
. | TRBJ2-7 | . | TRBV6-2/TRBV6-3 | CASSLWEEGAEQYF | TGTGCCAGCAGTCTGTGGGAGGAGGGGGCCGAGCAGTACTTC
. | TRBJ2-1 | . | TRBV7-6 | CASSSGGEVGHEQFF | TGTGCCAGCAGCTCCGGCGGTGAGGTGGGTCATGAGCAGTTCTTC
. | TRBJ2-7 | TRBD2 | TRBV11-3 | CASSLVPSGRFNEQYF | TGTGCCAGCAGCTTAGTCCCTAGCGGGAGGTTCAACGAGCAGTACTTC
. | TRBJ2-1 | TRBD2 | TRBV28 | CASSIPGTRHNNEQFF | TGTGCCAGCAGCATCCCGGGGACTAGGCACAACAATGAGCAGTTCTTC
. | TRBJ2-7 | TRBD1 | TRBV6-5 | CAIGTGVRYEQYF | TGTGCCATCGGGACAGGGGTTAGGTACGAGCAGTACTTC
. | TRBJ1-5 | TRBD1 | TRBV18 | CASSPHRTGKGQPQHF | TGTGCCAGCTCACCACACCGGACAGGGAAAGGACAGCCCCAGCATTTT
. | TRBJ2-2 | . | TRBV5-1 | CASSYGQLTGELFF | TGCGCCAGCAGCTACGGACAGCTTACCGGGGAGCTGTTTTTT
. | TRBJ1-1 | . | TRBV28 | CASSPLPTEAFF | TGTGCCAGCAGTCCTCTCCCCACTGAAGCTTTCTTT
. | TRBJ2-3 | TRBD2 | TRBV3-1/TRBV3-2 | CASSQEGLAGGPITDTQYF | TGTGCCAGCAGCCAAGAGGGACTAGCGGGAGGGCCAATCACAGATACGCAGTATTTT
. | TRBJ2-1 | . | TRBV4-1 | CASSPGTISSYNEQFF | TGCGCCAGCAGCCCGGGGACGATTAGCTCCTACAATGAGCAGTTCTTC
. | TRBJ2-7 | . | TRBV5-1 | CASSFGGPKAGEQYF | TGCGCCAGCAGCTTTGGGGGCCCAAAGGCGGGCGAGCAGTACTTC
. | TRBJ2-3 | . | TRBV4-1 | CASSQRVTGRNTDTQYF | TGCGCCAGCAGCCAAAGGGTGACAGGGAGGAACACAGATACGCAGTATTTT
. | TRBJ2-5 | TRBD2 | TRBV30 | CASGLAGGTQYF | TGTGCCTCGGGACTAGCGGGAGGGACCCAGTACTTC
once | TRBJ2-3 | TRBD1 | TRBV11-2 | CASSRNSGTVLDTQYF | TGTGCCAGCAGCAGAAATTCCGGGACAGTTTTAGATACGCAGTATTTT
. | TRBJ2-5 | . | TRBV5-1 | CASSLGGRSETQYF | TGCGCCAGCAGCTTGGGTGGGAGATCGGAGACCCAGTACTTC
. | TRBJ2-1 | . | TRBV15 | CATSRSLRGEQFF | TGTGCCACCAGCAGGAGCCTCCGAGGGGAGCAGTTCTTC
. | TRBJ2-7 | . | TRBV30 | CAWSVGPSGTYF | TGTGCCTGGAGTGTAGGGCCTTCAGGAACGTACTTC
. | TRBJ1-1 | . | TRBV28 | CASSWLLRDTEAFF | TGTGCCAGCAGTTGGCTTTTGAGGGACACTGAAGCTTTCTTT
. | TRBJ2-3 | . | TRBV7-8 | CASSLGVADTDTQYF | TGTGCCAGCAGCTTAGGAGTGGCAGACACAGATACGCAGTATTTT
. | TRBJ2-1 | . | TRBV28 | CASSLWGSGTYNEQFF | TGTGCCAGCAGTTTATGGGGTAGCGGCACCTACAATGAGCAGTTCTTC
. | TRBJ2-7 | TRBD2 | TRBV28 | CASSSSGLYEQYF | TGTGCCAGCAGTTCTAGCGGGCTCTACGAGCAGTACTTC
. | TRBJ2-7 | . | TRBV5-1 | CASSFERSEQYF | TGCGCCAGCAGCTTTGAGCGGAGCGAGCAGTACTTC
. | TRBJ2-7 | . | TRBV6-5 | CASSLGGSSYEQYF | TGTGCCAGCAGTTTAGGGGGAAGCTCCTACGAGCAGTACTTC
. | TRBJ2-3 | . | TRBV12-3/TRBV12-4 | CASRGADTQYF | TGTGCCAGCAGGGGGGCAGATACGCAGTATTTT
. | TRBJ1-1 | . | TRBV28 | CASSSLENTEAFF | TGTGCCAGCAGTAGTCTAGAGAACACTGAAGCTTTCTTT
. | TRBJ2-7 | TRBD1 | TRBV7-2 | CASSSQADRAFTMEQYF | TGTGCCAGCAGCTCCCAGGCGGACAGGGCTTTTACCATGGAGCAGTACTTC
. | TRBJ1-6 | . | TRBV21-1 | CGGCEGLWNSPLHF | TGTGGGGGGTGCGAGGGACTTTGGAATTCACCCCTCCACTTT
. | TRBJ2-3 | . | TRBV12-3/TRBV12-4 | CASTERGADTQYF | TGTGCCAGCACGGAGAGGGGAGCAGATACGCAGTATTTT
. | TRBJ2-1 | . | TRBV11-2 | CASSLGGFYNEQFF | TGTGCCAGCAGCTTGGGGGGATTCTACAATGAGCAGTTCTTC
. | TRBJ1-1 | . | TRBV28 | CASSSVGKGTEAFF | TGTGCCAGCAGTTCCGTTGGGAAGGGCACTGAAGCTTTCTTT
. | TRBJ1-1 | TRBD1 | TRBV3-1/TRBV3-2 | CASSLTGVANTEAFF | TGTGCCAGCAGCCTCACAGGGGTGGCGAACACTGAAGCTTTCTTT
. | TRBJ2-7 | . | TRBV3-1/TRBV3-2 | CASSQHRAGEQYF | TGTGCCAGCAGCCAACACCGCGCGGGCGAGCAGTACTTC
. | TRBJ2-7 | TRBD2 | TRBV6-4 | CAGDERLAGGTYEQYF | TGTGCCGGCGACGAAAGACTAGCGGGAGGCACCTACGAGCAGTACTTC
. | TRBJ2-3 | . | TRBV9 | CASSVGAGQATDTQYF | TGTGCCAGCAGCGTAGGTGCGGGGCAAGCCACAGATACGCAGTATTTT
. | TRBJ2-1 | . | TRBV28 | CASSPGTRGSPYNEQFF | TGTGCCAGCAGTCCAGGGACACGTGGATCCCCCTACAATGAGCAGTTCTTC
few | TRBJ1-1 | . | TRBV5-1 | CASSLWTANTEAFF | TGCGCCAGCAGCTTGTGGACCGCGAACACTGAAGCTTTCTTT
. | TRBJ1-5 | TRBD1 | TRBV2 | CASSVGTGNQPQHF | TGTGCCAGCAGTGTAGGGACAGGCAATCAGCCCCAGCATTTT
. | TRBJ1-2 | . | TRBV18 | CASSGRRGGYTF | TGTGCCAGCTCCGGTCGGAGGGGGGGCTACACCTTC
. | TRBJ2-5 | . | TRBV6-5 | CASRRLLARETQYF | TGTGCCAGCAGACGGCTACTAGCCCGGGAGACCCAGTACTTC
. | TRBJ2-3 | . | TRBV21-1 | CASSDIWGDTQYF | TGTGCCAGCAGCGACATCTGGGGGGATACGCAGTATTTT
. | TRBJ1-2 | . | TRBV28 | CASGAPRGPTGRHGYTF | TGTGCCAGCGGAGCCCCCCGGGGCCCCACTGGACGCCATGGCTACACCTTC
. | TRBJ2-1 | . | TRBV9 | CASSVAGASGMNNEQFF | TGTGCCAGCAGCGTAGCCGGGGCCTCCGGGATGAACAATGAGCAGTTCTTC
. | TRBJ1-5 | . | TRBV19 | CASSIDSVQPQHF | TGTGCCAGTAGTATAGATAGCGTTCAGCCCCAGCATTTT
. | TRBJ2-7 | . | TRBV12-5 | CASGTTDSSYEQYF | TGTGCTAGTGGAACTACCGACAGCTCCTACGAGCAGTACTTC
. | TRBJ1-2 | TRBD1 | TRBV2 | CASRILGQDPGYTF | TGTGCCAGCAGGATCCTGGGACAGGATCCAGGCTACACCTTC